This TCR beta chain was identified during a study of blood T cell repertoires in COVID-19. Across the study: Material from acute and convalescent COVID-19 was sourced from the United States, Italy and Spain.

In the original workflow: Cell counts per sample came from amplifying reference gene primers. TCRdb's copy holds only in-frame clones and misses some; the assay was immunoSEQ multiplex PCR. D and trimming were read from the DNA, whereas the V and J calls and clone size are those reported in that table. This table holds about 140,000 clones, 65% to 90% found once. Germline CDR1 and CDR2: MNHNS and SASEGT. V shed 3 bases and J shed 4 bases, with 9 bases lying between them. This CDR3 contains 13 residues. Sequences were obtained from peripheral blood. The V and J genes are TRBV6-1 and TRBJ1-2, with D maybe TRBD1 (5 bases). The receptor comes from a man aged 45-60 years with acute or convalescent COVID-19. In DNA, the CDR3 is TGTGCCAGCAGTGAGGGGGGGATCTATGGCTACACCTTC. Translated, it gives CASSEGGIYGYTF.